This T cell receptor (beta chain) was identified during a study of shared T cell receptors in the human thymus. Sequencing was performed with immunoSEQ multiplex PCR; in TCRdb, only in-frame clones are kept and a portion is missing. This table has roughly 660,000 clones, 70% to 90% appearing once. Another study also made use of these data, one on human thymus T cells. That paper states: From resections taken during corrective heart surgery, the thymus tissue was obtained. Biased V and J segment usage appeared in thymus and peripheral blood. Related research has reported that thymic repertoires overlap highly among unrelated individuals.

The source is a boy under two years old with a congenital heart defect. Input material: thymocytes.

CDR3 coding DNA: TGTGCCAGCAGTGATGTGGGGGAGGGCCACAATGAGCAGTTCTTC. Protein product: CASSDVGEGHNEQFF. This chain uses TRBV6-4 with TRBJ2-1; 7 nucleotides agree with TRBD2. Unmatched junction bases numbered 7, after V lost 3 bases and J lost 5 bases. CDR1 and CDR2 (germline): MRHNA, SNTAGT. The CDR3 is made up of 15 amino acids.